This T cell receptor beta chain was identified in a study of CD8 T cell repertoires and HIV-1 epitope variants. Study-level background: Each of Twenty-five Gag and Nef epitope peptides stimulated a separate culture. 1M T cells were kept uncultured as a baseline.

General study points: Some ten antigen-specific TCR beta clonotypes were found; about six seemed cross-reactive to variants.

Measured with immunoSEQ multiplex PCR; TCRdb has only the in-frame clones, and not every one. The data hold 5,000 to 7,000 clones, with around two thirds observed a single time. Remarks on this clone: The antigen is unknown.

J lost 2 bases, V lost 5 bases, and 7 bases had no gene match. CDR1 and CDR2 (germline): SGHTA, FQGNSA. The CDR3 contains 15 residues. This sequence was found in a male donor with HIV. V is TRBV7-2 and J is TRBJ2-7, with 9 bases that match TRBD1. The specimen was cultured CD8+ T cells derived from PBMCs. The CDR3 loop is CASSRTGDFTYEQYF. The DNA of the CDR3 is TGTGCCAGCAGCCGGACAGGGGACTTTACCTACGAGCAGTACTTC. Full variable domain (remainder filled in from reference TRBV7-2 and TRBJ2-7): GAGVSQSPSNKVTEKGKDVELRCDPISGHTALYWYRQSLGQGLEFLIYFQGNSAPDKSGLPSDRFSAERTGGSVSTLTIQRTQQEDSAVYLCASSRTGDFTYEQYFGPGTRLTVT.